The sequence of this T cell receptor (beta chain) was determined in a study of blood T cell repertoires in COVID-19. Across the study: Material from acute and convalescent COVID-19 was sourced from the United States, Italy and Spain.

The count of this clone is one. The trim removed 4 bases at V and 1 base at J, leaving 4 bases unmatched. This CDR3 comprises 15 residues. Germline assignment: CDR1 KGHDR and CDR2 SFDVKD. Authors' methods: Estimation of nucleated cell counts was performed using reference gene primer amplification. The method was immunoSEQ multiplex PCR; TCRdb's version includes in-frame clones alone and lacks a portion of them. V and J calls and clone size are copied from that table; D and trimming were computed from the DNA. The table has 90,000 to 140,000 clones, around 74% seen once. This receptor was obtained from a woman between 65 and 79 years old with acute or convalescent COVID-19. Sequencing was done on a sample of peripheral blood. This rearrangement joins TRBV24-1 to TRBJ2-5; 8 positions agree with TRBD1. The DNA for the CDR3 is TGTGCCACCAGTGAAGGCACAGGGGGCCAAGAGACCCAGTACTTC. Its translation: CATSEGTGGQETQYF.